There are many counts of the clone carrying this T cell receptor beta chain. Relative to the germline gene, one junction end is altered; a read error may explain this. These data originate in a study of blood T cell repertoires in COVID-19. Study-wide background: Samples taken during acute and convalescent COVID-19 were collected in the United States, Italy and Spain. Sources were T cells, B-cell-depleted T cells, or PBMCs; the material itself was cDNA or gDNA.

The CDR3 is made up of 16 amino acids. Germline assignment: CDR1 SGHTA and CDR2 FQGNSA. Per the study methods: Amplification of reference gene primers was used by the study to estimate nucleated cell counts. Sequenced by immunoSEQ multiplex PCR; TCRdb stores in-frame clones only, minus some. V and J calls and clone size follow that table, whereas D and trimming were derived from the DNA. The sample lists approximately 170,000 clones; over 75% were seen once. The V gene is TRBV7-2, the J gene TRBJ2-5; the match to TRBD2 covers 8 bases. The sequenced sample consisted of peripheral blood. The clonotype comes from a man aged 65-85 years who had recovered from COVID-19. Here the CDR3 reads CASTLRPAGVAETQYF. DNA for the CDR3: TGTGCCAGCACCTTAAGACCAGCGGGAGTTGCAGAGACCCAGTACTTC. Variable domain in full (rest from reference TRBV7-2 and TRBJ2-5): GAGVSQSPSNKVTEKGKDVELRCDPISGHTALYWYRQSLGQGLEFLIYFQGNSAPDKSGLPSDRFSAERTGGSVSTLTIQRTQQEDSAVYLCASTLRPAGVAETQYFGPGTRLLVL.